This T cell receptor beta chain was identified during a study of blood T cell repertoires in COVID-19. In the study overall: Acute and convalescent COVID-19 samples came from the United States, Italy and Spain. In each case, the material was cDNA or gDNA derived from T cells, B-cell-depleted T cells, or PBMCs.

The authors' processing: It was from reference gene primer amplification that nucleated cell counts were estimated. Assay: immunoSEQ multiplex PCR; the TCRdb copy retains only in-frame clones and omits some. For V, J and clone size, that table is used; D and trimming come from the DNA. The table includes some 120,000 clones, approximately 90% detected once. The ends were cut back, 5 bases at V and 6 bases at J, with 13 bases in the middle. The germline V gene has CDR1 SQVTM and CDR2 ANQGSEA. The CDR3 is 12 residues long. This chain links TRBV29-1 with TRBJ1-2, with D perhaps matching TRBD1 (6 bases). The clonotype comes from a human donor with acute or convalescent COVID-19. The donor label of this sample is uncertain. The material sequenced was peripheral blood. DNA for the CDR3: TGCAGCGTTAGGGACTACAGGGATGGCTACACCTTC. Its translation: CSVRDYRDGYTF. The variable domain in full, completed from reference TRBV29-1 and TRBJ1-2, reads SAVISQKPSRDICQRGTSLTIQCQVDSQVTMMFWYRQQPGQSLTLIATANQGSEATYESGFVIDKFPISRPNLTFSTLTVSNMSPEDSSIYLCSVRDYRDGYTFGSGTRLTVV.